This TCR beta chain was recovered during a study of blood T cell repertoires in COVID-19. Turning to the study itself: Spain, Italy and the United States supplied samples that represented acute and convalescent COVID-19. The cDNA or gDNA used as material had been derived from T cells, B-cell-depleted T cells, or PBMCs.

A Seattle source enrolled patients during active infection and followed them longitudinally. The germline V gene encodes CDR1 SGDLS and CDR2 YYNGEE. The CDR3 is 13 residues long. V shed 4 bases, J shed 3 bases, and the junction held 2 bases outside the gene matches. Authors' processing steps: How many nucleated cells were present was estimated from reference gene primer amplification. TCRdb's copy holds only in-frame clones and misses some; the assay was immunoSEQ multiplex PCR. V and J calls and clone size are copied from that table; D and trimming were computed from the DNA. The profile shows 60,000 or so clones, over 60% of them singletons.

This clonotype was obtained from a man aged 30 to 39 with COVID-19, enrolled during active disease. Material: peripheral blood. The rearrangement links TRBV9 to TRBJ1-1; 8 bases are a match to TRBD1. CDR3 residues: CASSQGADTEAFF. In nucleotides, the CDR3 is TGTGCCAGCAGCCAGGGGGCGGACACTGAAGCTTTCTTT.